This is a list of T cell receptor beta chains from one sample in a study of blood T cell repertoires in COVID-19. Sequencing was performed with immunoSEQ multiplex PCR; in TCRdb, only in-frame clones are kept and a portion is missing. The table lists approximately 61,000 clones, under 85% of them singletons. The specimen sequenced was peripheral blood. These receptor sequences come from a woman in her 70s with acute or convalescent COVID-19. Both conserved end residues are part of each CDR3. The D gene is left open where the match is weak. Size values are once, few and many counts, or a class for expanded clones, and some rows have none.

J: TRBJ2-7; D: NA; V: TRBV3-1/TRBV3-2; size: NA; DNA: TGTGCCAGCAGCCAAGTGTTTTCTAGCTACGAGCAGTACTTC; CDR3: CASSQVFSSYEQYF
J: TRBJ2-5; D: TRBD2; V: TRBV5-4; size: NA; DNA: TGTGCCAGCAGCTTGGCGGGACTAGCGGGGGGGCGACGGGAGACCCAGTACTTC; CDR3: CASSLAGLAGGRRETQYF
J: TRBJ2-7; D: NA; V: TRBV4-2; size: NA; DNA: TGTGCCAGCAGCCAAGCCCCGGGGAGCTACGAGCAGTACTTC; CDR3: CASSQAPGSYEQYF
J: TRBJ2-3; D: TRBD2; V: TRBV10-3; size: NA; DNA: TGTGCCATCAGTGATGTCATTAGCGGGGGAAGCACAGATACGCAGTATTTT; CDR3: CAISDVISGGSTDTQYF
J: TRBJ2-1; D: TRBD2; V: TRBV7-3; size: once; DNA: TGTGCCAGCAGCTATCTAGCGGGGGGGCCGTCTGAGCAGTTCTTC; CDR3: CASSYLAGGPSEQFF
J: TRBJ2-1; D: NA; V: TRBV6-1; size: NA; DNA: TGTGCCAGCAGTGAAATAGCGTTGGGGGGCAATGAGCAGTTCTTC; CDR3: CASSEIALGGNEQFF
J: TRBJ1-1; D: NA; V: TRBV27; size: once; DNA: TGTGCCAGCAGTTCAACCTATCTTTCGAACACTGAAGCTTTCTTT; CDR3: CASSSTYLSNTEAFF
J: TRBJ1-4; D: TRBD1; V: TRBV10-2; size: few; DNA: TGCGCCAGCAGGGACTTTACAGGGGGCAATGAAAAACTGTTTTTT; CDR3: CASRDFTGGNEKLFF
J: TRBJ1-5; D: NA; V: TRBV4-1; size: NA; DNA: TGCGCCAGCAGCCAAGATAGCGGGGGCCGGCAGCCCCAGCATTTT; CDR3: CASSQDSGGRQPQHF
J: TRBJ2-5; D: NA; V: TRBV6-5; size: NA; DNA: TGTGCCAGCGGTTTTGGCGGAAAAGAGACCCAGTACTTC; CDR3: CASGFGGKETQYF
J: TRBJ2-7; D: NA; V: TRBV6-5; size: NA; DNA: TGTGCCAGCATGGGGGGGGCCATCTCCTACGAGCAGTACTTC; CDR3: CASMGGAISYEQYF
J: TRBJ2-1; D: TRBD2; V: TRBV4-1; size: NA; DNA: TGCGCCAGCAGCCAGGGATTCGCGGGGGGGGCCAATGAGCAGTTCTTC; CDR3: CASSQGFAGGANEQFF
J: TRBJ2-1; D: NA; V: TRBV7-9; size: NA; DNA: TGTGCCAGCAGCCCACCAGGGTCGCTTGGCTACAATGAGCAGTTCTTC; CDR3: CASSPPGSLGYNEQFF
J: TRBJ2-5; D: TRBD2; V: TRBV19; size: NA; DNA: TGTGCCAGTACCCCGTCCCTCCCGGGACTAGCGGGGGCTCTCCAAGAGACCCAGTACTTC; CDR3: CASTPSLPGLAGALQETQYF
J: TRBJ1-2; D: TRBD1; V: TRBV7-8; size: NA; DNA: TGTGCCAGCAGCAGAGAAACAGGGGGCCCGCTAGGCTACACCTTC; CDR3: CASSRETGGPLGYTF
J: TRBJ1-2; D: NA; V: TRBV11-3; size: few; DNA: TGTGCCAGCATGGGCGACACTAACTATGGCTACACCTTC; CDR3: CASMGDTNYGYTF
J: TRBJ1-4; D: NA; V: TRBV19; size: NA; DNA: TGTGCCAGTAGAGCCAGGGTTAGGGAAAAACTGTTTTTT; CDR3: CASRARVREKLFF
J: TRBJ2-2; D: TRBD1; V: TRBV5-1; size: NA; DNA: TGCGCCAGCAGCCCCGGGACAGGGCACACCGGGGAGCTGTTTTTT; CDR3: CASSPGTGHTGELFF
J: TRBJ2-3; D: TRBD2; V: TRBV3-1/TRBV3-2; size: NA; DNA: TGTGCCAGCAGCCGACGGACTAGCGGGACAGATACGCAGTATTTT; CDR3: CASSRRTSGTDTQYF
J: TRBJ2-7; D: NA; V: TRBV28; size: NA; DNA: TGTGCCAGCAGTATAAAGTCCCCTCGGTACGAGCAGTACTTC; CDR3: CASSIKSPRYEQYF
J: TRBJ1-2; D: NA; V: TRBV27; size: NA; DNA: TGTGCCAGCAGTTTATGGGGTCGGGAGGGTGGCTACACCTTC; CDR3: CASSLWGREGGYTF
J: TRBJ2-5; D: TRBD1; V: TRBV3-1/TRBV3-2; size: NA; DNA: TGTGCCAGCAGCCAAGGGACAGGGGGCGAGACCCAGTACTTC; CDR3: CASSQGTGGETQYF
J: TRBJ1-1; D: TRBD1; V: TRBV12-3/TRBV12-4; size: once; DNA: TGTGCCAGCAGTCAGGGGGCGGGCACTGAAGCTTTCTTT; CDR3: CASSQGAGTEAFF
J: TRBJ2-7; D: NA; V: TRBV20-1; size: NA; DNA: TGCAGTGTTGAGAGAACCTACGAGCAGTACTTC; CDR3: CSVERTYEQYF
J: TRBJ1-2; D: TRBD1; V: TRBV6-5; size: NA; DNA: TGTGCCAGCGAATCTCGAAGGGACAGGGGAGCTGGCTACACCTTC; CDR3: CASESRRDRGAGYTF
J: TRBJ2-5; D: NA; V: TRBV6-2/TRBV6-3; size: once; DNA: TGTGCCAGCAGTTACACATGGACAGACCAAGAGACCCAGTACTTC; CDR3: CASSYTWTDQETQYF